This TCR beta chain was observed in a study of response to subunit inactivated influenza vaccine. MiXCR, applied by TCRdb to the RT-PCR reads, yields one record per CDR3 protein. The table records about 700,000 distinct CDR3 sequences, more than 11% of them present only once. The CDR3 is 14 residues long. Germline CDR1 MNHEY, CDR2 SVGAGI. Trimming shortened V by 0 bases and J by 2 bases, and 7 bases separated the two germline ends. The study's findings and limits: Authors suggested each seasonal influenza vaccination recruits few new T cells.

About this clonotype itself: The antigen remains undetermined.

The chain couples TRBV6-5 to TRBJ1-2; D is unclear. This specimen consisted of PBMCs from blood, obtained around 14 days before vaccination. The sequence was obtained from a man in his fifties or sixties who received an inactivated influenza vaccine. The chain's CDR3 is CASSYSDPNYGYTF. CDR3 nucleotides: TGTGCCAGCAGTTACTCAGATCCAAACTATGGCTACACCTTC.